The source of this TCR beta chain is a study of blood T cell repertoires in COVID-19. Authors' methods: How many nucleated cells were present was estimated from reference gene primer amplification. The table came from immunoSEQ multiplex PCR; TCRdb's copy has only in-frame clones and leaves some out. V and J calls and clone size are copied from that table; D and trimming were computed from the DNA. The sample holds some 190,000 clones, more than 75% seen once. CDR3 length: 14 amino acids. Germline values: CDR1 SNHLY, CDR2 FYNNEI. Trimming took off 2 bases at V and 9 bases at J, with 11 bases between the two ends.

The source of this sequence is a woman between 45 and 60 years old with active or convalescent COVID-19. The source material was peripheral blood. This chain links TRBV2 with TRBJ1-6; possible D gene TRBD1, 6 bases. For the CDR3, the DNA is TGTGCCAGCAGTGAAAGGGGGTACTCTTCACCCCTCCACTTT. Amino acids: CASSERGYSSPLHF.